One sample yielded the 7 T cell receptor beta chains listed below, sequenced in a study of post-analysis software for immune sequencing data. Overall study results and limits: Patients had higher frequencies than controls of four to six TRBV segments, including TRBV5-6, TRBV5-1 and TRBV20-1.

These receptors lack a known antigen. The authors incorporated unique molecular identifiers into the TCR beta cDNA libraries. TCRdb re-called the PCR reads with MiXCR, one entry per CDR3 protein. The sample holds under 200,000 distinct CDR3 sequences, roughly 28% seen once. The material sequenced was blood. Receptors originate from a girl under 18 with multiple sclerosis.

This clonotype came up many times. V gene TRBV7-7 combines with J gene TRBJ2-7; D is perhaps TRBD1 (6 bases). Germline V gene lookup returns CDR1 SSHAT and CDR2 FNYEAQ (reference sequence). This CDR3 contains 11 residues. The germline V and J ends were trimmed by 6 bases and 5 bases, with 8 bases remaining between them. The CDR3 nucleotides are TGTGCCAGCAGTCACAGGGACGAGCAGTACTTC. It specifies CASSHRDEQYF.

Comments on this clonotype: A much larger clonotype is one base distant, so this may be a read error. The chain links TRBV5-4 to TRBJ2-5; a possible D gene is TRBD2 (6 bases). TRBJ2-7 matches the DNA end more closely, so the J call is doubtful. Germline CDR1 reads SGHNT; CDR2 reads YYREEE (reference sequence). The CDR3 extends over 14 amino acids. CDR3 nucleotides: TGTGCCAGCAGCTCCGCGGGGAGACCGTGCGAGCAGTACTTC. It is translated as CASSSAGRPCEQYF.

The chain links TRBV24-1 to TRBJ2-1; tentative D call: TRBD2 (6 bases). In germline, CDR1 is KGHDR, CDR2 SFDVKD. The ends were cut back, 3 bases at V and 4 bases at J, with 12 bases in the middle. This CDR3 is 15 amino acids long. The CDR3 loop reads CATSDPAGRYNEQFF. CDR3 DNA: TGTGCCACCAGTGATCCAGCGGGCCGTTACAATGAGCAGTTCTTC.

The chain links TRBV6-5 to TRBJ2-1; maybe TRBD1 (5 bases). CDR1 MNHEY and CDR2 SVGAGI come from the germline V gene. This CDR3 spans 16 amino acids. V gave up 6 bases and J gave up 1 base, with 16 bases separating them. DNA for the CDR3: TGTGCCAGCAGGCTCGGACAAGCCCGATCCTACAATGAGCAGTTCTTC. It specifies CASRLGQARSYNEQFF.

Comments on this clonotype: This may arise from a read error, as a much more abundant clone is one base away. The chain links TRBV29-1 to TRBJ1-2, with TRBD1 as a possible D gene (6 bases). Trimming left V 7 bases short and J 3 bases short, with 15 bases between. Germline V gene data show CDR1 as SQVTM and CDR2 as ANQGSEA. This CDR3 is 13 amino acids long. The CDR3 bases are TGCAGCGCCACGAAACAGGGACACTATGGCTACACCTTC. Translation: CSATKQGHYGYTF.

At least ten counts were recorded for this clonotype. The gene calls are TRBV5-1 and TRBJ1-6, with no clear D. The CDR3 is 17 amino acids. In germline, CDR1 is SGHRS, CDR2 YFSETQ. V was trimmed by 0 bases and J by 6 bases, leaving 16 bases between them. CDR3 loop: CASSLGAQKGPNSPLHF. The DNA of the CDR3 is TGCGCCAGCAGCTTGGGAGCCCAAAAAGGCCCTAATTCACCCCTCCACTTT.

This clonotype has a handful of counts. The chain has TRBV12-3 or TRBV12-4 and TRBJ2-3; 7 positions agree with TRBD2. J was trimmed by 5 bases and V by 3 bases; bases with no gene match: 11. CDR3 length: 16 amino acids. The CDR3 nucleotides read TGTGCCAGCAGTTTTATAGGGGCGGGAGATCTAGATACGCAGTATTTT. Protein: CASSFIGAGDLDTQYF.